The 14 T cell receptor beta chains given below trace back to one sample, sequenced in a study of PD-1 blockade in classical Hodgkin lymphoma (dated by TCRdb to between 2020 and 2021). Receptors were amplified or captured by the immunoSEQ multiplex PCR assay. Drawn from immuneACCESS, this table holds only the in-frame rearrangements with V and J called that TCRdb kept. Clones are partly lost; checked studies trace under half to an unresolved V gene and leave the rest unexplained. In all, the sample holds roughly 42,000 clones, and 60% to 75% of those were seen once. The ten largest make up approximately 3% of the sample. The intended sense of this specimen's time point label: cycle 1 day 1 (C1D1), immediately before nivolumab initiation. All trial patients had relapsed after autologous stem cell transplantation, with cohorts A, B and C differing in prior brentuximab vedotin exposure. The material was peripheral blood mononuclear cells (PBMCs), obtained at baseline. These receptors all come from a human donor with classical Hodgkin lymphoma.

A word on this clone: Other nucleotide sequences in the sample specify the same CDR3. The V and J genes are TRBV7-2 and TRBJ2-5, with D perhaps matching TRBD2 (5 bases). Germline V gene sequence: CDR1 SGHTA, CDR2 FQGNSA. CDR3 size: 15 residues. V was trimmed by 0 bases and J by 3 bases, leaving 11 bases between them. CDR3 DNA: TGTGCCAGCAGCTTAGCGCGAGGGTTAGAAGAGACCCAGTACTTC. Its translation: CASSLARGLEETQYF.

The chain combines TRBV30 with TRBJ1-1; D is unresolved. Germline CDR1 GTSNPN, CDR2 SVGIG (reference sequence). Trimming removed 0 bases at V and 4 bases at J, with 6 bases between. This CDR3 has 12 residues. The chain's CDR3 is CAWSVTGTEAFF. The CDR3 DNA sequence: TGTGCCTGGAGTGTAACGGGCACTGAAGCTTTCTTT.

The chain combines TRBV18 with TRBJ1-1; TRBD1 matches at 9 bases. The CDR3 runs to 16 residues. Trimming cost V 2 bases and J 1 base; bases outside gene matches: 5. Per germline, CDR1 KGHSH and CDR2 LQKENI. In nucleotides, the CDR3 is TGTGCCAGCTCACCATGGGGGGGACAGGGGAACACTGAAGCTTTCTTT. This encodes CASSPWGGQGNTEAFF.

The CDR3 bases are TGTGCCTGGGGTCGGACAGGGGGCTACGAGCAGTACTTC. Translation: CAWGRTGGYEQYF. J is TRBJ2-5 and V is TRBV30, with 10 bases matching TRBD1. The closer fit of TRBJ2-7 to the DNA end suggests the J call may be wrong. CDR1 GTSNPN and CDR2 SVGIG come from the germline V gene (reference sequence). The CDR3 has 13 amino acids.

DNA for the CDR3: TGTGCCAGCAGTTATGGCGTGGACACTGAAGCTTTCTTT. It translates to CASSYGVDTEAFF. The gene calls are TRBV6-6 and TRBJ1-1, with no clear D. Trimming removed 3 bases at V and 3 bases at J, with 8 bases between. The CDR3 totals 13 residues. In germline, CDR1 is MNHNY, CDR2 SVGAGI (reference sequence).

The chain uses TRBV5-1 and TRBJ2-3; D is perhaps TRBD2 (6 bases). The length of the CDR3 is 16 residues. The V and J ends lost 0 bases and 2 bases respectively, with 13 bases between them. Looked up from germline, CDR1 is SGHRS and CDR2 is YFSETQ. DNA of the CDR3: TGCGCCAGCAGCTTGGCCGGGAGTACCTTCACAGATACGCAGTATTTT. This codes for CASSLAGSTFTDTQYF.

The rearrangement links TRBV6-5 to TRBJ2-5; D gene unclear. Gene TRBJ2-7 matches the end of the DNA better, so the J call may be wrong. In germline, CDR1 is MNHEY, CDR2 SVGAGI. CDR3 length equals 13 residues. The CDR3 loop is CASRDGRSYEQYF. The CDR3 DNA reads TGTGCCAGCAGGGACGGCAGGTCCTACGAGCAGTACTTC.

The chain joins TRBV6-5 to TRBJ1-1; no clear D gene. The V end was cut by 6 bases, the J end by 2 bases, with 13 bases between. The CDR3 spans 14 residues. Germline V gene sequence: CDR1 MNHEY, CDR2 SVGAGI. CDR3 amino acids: CASRLGRINTEAFF. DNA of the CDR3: TGTGCCAGCAGACTTGGACGGATTAACACTGAAGCTTTCTTT.

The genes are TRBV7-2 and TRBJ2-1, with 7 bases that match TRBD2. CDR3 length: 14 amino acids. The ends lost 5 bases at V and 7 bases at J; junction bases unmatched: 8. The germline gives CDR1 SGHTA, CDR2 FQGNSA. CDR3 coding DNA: TGTGCCAGCAGCGTGACTGGGGGGGTTAATGAGCAGTTCTTC. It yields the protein CASSVTGGVNEQFF.

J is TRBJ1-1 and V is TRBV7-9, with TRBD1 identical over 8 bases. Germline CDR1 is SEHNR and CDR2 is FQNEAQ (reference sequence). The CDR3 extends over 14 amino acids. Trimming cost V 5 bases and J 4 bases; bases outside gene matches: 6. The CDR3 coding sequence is TGTGCCAGCAGCATCCGGGACAGGTTCACTGAAGCTTTCTTT. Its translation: CASSIRDRFTEAFF.

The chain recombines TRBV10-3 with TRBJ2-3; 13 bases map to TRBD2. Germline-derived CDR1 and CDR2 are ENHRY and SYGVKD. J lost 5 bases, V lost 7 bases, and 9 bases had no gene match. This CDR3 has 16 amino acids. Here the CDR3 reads CAINQLAGGPGDTQYF. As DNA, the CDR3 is TGTGCCATCAACCAACTAGCGGGGGGGCCCGGAGATACGCAGTATTTT.

The CDR3 here is CASSEAIFAGSTNEKLFF. In DNA, the CDR3 is TGTGCCAGCAGTGAAGCGATCTTTGCGGGGTCAACTAATGAAAAACTGTTTTTT. The chain combines TRBV6-1 with TRBJ1-4; no firm D call. CDR1 and CDR2 (germline): MNHNS, SASEGT. This CDR3 contains 18 residues. The V end lost 0 bases, the J end lost 0 bases, and 14 bases lay between the germline ends.

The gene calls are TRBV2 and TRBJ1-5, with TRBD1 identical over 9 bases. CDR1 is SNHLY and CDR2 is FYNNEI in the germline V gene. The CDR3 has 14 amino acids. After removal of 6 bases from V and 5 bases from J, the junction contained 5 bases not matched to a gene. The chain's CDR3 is CASRAGTGYQPQHF. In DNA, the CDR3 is TGTGCCAGCAGAGCCGGGACAGGGTATCAGCCCCAGCATTTT. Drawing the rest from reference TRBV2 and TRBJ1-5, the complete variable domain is EPEVTQTPSHQVTQMGQEVILRCVPISNHLYFYWYRQILGQKVEFLVSFYNNEISEKSEIFDDQFSVERPDGSNFTLKIRSTKLEDSAMYFCASRAGTGYQPQHFGDGTRLSIL.

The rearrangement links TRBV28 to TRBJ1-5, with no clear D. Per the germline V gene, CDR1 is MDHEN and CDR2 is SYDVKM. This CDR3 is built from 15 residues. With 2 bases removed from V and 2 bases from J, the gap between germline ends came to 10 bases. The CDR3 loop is CASSLAEAGNQPQHF. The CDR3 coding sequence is TGTGCCAGCAGTTTAGCTGAGGCGGGCAATCAGCCCCAGCATTTT. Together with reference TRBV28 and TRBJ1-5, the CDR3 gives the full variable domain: DVKVTQSSRYLVKRTGEKVFLECVQDMDHENMFWYRQDPGLGLRLIYFSYDVKMKEKGDIPEGYSVSREKKERFSLILESASTNQTSMYLCASSLAEAGNQPQHFGDGTRLSIL.